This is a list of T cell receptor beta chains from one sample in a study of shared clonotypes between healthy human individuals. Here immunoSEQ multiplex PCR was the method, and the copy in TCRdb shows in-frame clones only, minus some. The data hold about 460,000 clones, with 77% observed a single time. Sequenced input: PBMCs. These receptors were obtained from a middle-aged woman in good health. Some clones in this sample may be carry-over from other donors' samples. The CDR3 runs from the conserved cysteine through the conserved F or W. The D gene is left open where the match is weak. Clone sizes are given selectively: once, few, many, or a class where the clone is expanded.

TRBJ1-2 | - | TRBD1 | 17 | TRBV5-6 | CARSLVAGGDRNYGYTF | TGCGCCCGCAGCTTGGTGGCAGGGGGCGATAGGAACTATGGCTACACCTTC
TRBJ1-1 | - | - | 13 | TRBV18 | CASSPGRNTEAFF | TGTGCCAGCTCACCGGGAAGGAACACTGAAGCTTTCTTT
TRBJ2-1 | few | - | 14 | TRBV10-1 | CASSRDTGNNEQFF | TGCGCCAGCAGCCGGGACACGGGCAACAATGAGCAGTTCTTC
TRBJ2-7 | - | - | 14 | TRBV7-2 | CASSLRVNGHEQYF | TGTGCCAGCAGCCTCAGGGTAAACGGACACGAGCAGTACTTC
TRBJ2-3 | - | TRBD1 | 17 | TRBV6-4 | CASSDSSTGGGTDTQYF | TGTGCCAGCAGTGACTCTTCGACAGGGGGCGGCACAGATACGCAGTATTTT
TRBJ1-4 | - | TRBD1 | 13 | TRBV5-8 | CASSRDRGEKLFF | TGTGCCAGCAGCCGGGACAGGGGCGAAAAACTGTTTTTT
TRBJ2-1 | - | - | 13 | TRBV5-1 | CASHRDWENEQFF | TGCGCCAGCCATCGGGATTGGGAGAATGAGCAGTTCTTC
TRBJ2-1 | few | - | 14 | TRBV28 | CASSLRGIYNEQFF | TGTGCCAGCAGTTTACGCGGGATCTACAATGAGCAGTTCTTC
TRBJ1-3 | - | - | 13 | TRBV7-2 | CASSLVGGNTIYF | TGTGCCAGCAGCTTAGTTGGGGGGAACACCATATATTTT
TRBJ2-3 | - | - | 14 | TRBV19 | CASSMGTSTDTQYF | TGTGCCAGTAGTATGGGCACTAGCACAGATACGCAGTATTTT
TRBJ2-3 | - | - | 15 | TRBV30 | CAWRRVFKEADTQYF | TGTGCCTGGCGTAGGGTTTTTAAGGAAGCAGATACGCAGTATTTT
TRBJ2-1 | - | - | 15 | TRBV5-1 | CASSGGTPGNNEQFF | TGCGCCAGCAGCGGCGGGACTCCCGGGAACAATGAGCAGTTCTTC
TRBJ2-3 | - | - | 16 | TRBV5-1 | CASSLAAGPGTDTQYF | TGCGCCAGCAGCTTGGCGGCGGGACCCGGCACAGATACGCAGTATTTT
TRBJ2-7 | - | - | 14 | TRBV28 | CASSLSQGLYEQYF | TGTGCCAGCAGTTTGAGTCAGGGGTTGTACGAGCAGTACTTC
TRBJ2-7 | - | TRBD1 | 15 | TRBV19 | CASSRWTGGSYEQYF | TGTGCCAGTAGTAGGTGGACAGGCGGTTCCTACGAGCAGTACTTC
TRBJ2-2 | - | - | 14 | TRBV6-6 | CASSYLLATGELFF | TGTGCCAGCAGTTATTTGCTAGCGACCGGGGAGCTGTTTTTT
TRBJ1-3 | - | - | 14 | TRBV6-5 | CASSYRNSGNTIYF | TGTGCCAGCAGTTACAGGAACTCTGGAAACACCATATATTTT
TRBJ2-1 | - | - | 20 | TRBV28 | CASCFLGQGKGEGRYNEQFF | -
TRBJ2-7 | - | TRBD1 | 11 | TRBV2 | CASTGDYEQYF | TGTGCCAGTACAGGGGACTACGAGCAGTACTTC